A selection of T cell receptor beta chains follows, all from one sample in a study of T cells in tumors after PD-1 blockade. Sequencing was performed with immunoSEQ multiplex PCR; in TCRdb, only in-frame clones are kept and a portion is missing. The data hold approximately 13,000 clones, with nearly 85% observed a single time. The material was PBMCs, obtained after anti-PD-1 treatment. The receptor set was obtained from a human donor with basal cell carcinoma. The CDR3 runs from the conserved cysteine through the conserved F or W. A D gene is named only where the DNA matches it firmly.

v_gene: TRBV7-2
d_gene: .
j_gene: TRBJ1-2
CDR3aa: CASSLQAVGDYGYTF

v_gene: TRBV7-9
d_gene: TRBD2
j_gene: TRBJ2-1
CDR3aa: CASSLLANEQFF

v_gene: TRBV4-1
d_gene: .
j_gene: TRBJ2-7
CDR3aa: CASSPYGTSLGEQYF

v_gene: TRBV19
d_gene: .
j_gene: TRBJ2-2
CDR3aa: CASSLTDPWNTGELFF

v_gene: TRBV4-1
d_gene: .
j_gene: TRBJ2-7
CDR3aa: CASSQERQFSSYEQYF

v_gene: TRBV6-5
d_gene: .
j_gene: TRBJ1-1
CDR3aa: CASSYSYSGITEAFF

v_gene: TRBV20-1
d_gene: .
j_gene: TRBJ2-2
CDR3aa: CSVRGGVELFF

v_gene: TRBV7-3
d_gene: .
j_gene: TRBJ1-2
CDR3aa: CASSGRGDKSPSNYGYTF

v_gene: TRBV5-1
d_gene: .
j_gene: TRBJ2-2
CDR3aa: CASSFAGDTGELFF

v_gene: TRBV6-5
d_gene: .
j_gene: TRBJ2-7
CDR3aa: CASSRDPYEQYF

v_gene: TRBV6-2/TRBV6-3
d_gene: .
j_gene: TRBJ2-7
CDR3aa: CASSYLLSTSPYEQYF

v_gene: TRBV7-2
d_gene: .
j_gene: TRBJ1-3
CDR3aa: CASSGRSGSSGNTIYF

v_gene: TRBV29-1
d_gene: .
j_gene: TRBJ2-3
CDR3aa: CSVASSTDTQYF

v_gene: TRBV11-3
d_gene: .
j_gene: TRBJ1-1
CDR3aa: CASSLQGGIGEAFF

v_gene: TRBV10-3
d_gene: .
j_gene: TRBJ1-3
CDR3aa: CAISPQGSGNTIYF

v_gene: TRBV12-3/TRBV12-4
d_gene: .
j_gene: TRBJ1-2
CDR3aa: CASSLGDGSCTF

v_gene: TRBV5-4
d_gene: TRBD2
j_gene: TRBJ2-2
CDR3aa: CASSWLAGLDTGELFF

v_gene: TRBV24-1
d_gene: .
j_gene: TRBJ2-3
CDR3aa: CATSDEPGSTDTQYF

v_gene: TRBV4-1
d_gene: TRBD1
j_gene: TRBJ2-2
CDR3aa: CASSPRQGATAGELFF

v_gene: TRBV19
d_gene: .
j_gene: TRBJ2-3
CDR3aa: CASSITGSSATQYF

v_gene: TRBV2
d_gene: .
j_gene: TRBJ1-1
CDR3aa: CASSIRGGTEAFF

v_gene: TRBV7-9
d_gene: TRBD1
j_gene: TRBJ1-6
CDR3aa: CASSFPGTGNSPLHF

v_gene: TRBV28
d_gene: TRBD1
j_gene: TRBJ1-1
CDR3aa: CASSLQTGGAFF

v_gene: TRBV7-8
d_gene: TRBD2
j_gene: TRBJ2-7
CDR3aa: CASSLALAGASYEQYF

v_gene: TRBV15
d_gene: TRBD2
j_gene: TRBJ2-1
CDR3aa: CATSRDITSGTSNEQFF

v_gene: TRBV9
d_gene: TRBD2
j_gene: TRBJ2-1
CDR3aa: CASSVETSGGNRGEQFF

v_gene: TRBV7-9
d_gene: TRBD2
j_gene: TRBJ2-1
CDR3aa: CASSFFTSGYNEQFF

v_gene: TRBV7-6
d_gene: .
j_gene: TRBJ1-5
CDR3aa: CASSPTAGTLTRNQPQHF

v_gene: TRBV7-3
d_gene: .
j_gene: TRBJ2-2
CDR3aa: CASSLRGGPSNTGELFF

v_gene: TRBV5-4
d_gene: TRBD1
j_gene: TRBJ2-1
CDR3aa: CASSFRTGSSYNEQFF

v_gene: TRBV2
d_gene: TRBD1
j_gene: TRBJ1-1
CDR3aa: CAKQGQGRRSGAEAFF

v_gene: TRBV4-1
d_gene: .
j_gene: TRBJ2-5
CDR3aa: CASSQDLGTQYF

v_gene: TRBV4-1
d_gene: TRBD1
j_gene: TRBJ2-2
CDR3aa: CASSQAGGFTGELFF

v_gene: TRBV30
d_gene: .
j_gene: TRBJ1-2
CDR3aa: CAWARDGWGGYTF

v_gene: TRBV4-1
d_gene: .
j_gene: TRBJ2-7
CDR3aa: CASSQDLIYEQYF

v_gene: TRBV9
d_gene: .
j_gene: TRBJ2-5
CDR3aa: CASSVGPGDGETQYF

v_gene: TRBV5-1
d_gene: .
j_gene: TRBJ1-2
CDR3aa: CASGLGAYGYTF

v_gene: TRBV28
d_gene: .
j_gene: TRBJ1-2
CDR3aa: CASSLQGYGYTF

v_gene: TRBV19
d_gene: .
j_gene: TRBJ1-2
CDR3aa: CASSIGWGPGGYTF

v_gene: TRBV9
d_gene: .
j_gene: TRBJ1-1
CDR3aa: CASSVHWGGTEAFF

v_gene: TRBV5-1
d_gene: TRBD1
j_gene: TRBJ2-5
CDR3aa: CASSRDTGATETQYF

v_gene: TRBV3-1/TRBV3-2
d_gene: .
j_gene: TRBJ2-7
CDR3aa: CASSQVARREQYF

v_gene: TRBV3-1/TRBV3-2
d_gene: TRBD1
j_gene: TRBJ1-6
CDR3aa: CASTALWTPGQGANSPLHF

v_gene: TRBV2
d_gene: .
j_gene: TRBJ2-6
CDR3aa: CASTGGVTGANVLTF

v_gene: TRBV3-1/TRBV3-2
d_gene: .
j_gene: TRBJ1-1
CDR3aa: CASSHERTEAFF

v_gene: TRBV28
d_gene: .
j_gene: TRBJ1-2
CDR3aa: CASSQLRGHGYTF

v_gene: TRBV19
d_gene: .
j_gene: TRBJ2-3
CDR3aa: CASSMGGGTDTQYF

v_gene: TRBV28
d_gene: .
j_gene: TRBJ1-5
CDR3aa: CASRQGFSQPQHF

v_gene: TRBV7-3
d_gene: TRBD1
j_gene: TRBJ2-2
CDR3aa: CASSPQGAIGELFF

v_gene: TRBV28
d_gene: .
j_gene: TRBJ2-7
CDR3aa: CASSWDTSYEQYF

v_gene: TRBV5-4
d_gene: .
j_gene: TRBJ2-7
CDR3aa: CASSLWLKAYEQYF

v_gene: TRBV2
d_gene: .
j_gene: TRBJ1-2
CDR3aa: CASSDWDDRKGYTF

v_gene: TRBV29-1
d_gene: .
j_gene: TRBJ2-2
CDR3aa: CSVEGRDRTGELFF

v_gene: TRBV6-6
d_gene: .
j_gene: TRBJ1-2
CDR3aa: CASSYESGQGYTF

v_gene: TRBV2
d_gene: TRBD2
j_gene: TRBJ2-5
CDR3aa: CASRVAGETQYF

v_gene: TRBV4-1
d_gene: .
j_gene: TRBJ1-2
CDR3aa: CASSQFFGENYGYTF

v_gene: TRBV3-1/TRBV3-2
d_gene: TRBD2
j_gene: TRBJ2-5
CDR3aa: CASSSRGGETQYF

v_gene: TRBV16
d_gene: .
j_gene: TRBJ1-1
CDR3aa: CASSQFQGLNTEAFF

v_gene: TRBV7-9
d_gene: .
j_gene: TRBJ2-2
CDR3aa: CASSSRPLRTGELFF

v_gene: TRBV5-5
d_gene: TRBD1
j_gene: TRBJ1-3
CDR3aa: CASSLGTGDGNTIYF